The 28 T cell receptor beta chains in this list originate from one sample, sequenced in a study of T cell repertoires in cytomegalovirus infection. From the reads, TCRdb called clonotypes with MiXCR, one entry per CDR3 protein. The sample gives nearly 450,000 distinct CDR3 sequences, 30% to 40% of which show up once; approximately 15% is in the top ten. Material for sequencing was PBMCs. Receptor source: a human donor in good health (CMV status not recorded). Some clones in this sample may be carry-over from other donors' samples.

V gene TRBV15 combines with J gene TRBJ1-4, with TRBD1 matching over 7 bases. The V and J ends lost 5 bases and 4 bases, in that order; junction bases with no gene match: 7. This CDR3 has 15 amino acids. CDR1 and CDR2 from the germline V gene are LNHNV and YYDKDF (reference sequence). The CDR3 DNA follows: TGTGCCACCAGCGGGGTGGGACAGATTAATGAAAAACTGTTTTTT. Protein sequence: CATSGVGQINEKLFF. Full variable domain (missing parts from reference TRBV15 and TRBJ1-4): DAMVIQNPRYQVTQFGKPVTLSCSQTLNHNVMYWYQQKSSQAPKLLFHYYDKDFNNEADTPDNFQSRRPNTSFCFLDIRSPGLGDTAMYLCATSGVGQINEKLFFGSGTQLSVL.

This chain links TRBV5-4 with TRBJ1-6; 7 nucleotides match TRBD1. V shed 0 bases, J shed 7 bases, and the junction held 7 bases outside the gene matches. Germline V lookup: CDR1 SGHNT, CDR2 YYREEE (reference sequence). The CDR3 is made up of 16 amino acids. The CDR3 bases are TGTGCCAGCAGCTTGGTAGACAGGGCCTCAAATTCACCCCTCCACTTT. Translating gives CASSLVDRASNSPLHF.

The gene calls are TRBV29-1 and TRBJ1-1; D gene ambiguous. This CDR3 spans 12 amino acids. V lost 3 bases to trimming and J lost 3 bases, with 8 bases between them. Germline V gene data show CDR1 as SQVTM and CDR2 as ANQGSEA. CDR3 sequence reads: CSVEDVDTEAFF. The DNA for the CDR3 is TGCAGCGTTGAGGATGTGGACACTGAAGCTTTCTTT.

As concerns this clonotype: This sequence may be a read error, since a much larger clone differs from it by one base. This rearrangement joins TRBV7-6 to TRBJ2-3; tentative D call: TRBD1 (5 bases). Germline V CDR1 and CDR2: SGHVS, FNYEAQ. This CDR3 region has 16 residues. Trimming stripped 5 bases from V and 0 bases from J, with 15 bases between. CDR3 coding DNA: TGTGCCAGCAGCGTAGGGGCAGGATCTAGCACAGATACGCAGTATTTT. Translation gives CASSVGAGSSTDTQYF.

This clonotype was recorded many times. The chain carries TRBV7-9 and TRBJ1-5; TRBD1 might be the D (5 bases). V was trimmed by 8 bases and J by 0 bases, leaving 23 bases between them. There are 18 residues in the CDR3. From germline, CDR1 is SEHNR and CDR2 FQNEAQ (reference sequence). The CDR3 region is CASGPTGPTGDSNQPQHF. CDR3 coding DNA: TGTGCCAGCGGACCCACGGGGCCGACGGGTGATAGCAATCAGCCCCAGCATTTT. The whole variable domain, remainder taken from reference TRBV7-9 and TRBJ1-5, is DTGVSQNPRHKITKRGQNVTFRCDPISEHNRLYWYRQTLGQGPEFLTYFQNEAQLEKSRLLSDRFSAERPKGSFSTLEIQRTEQGDSAMYLCASGPTGPTGDSNQPQHFGDGTRLSIL.

As for this clonotype: The junction departs from germline at one end; a sequencing error may be responsible. This CDR3 is CASSYHGTGNTEALF. The CDR3 DNA reads TGTGCCAGCAGTTACCACGGTACGGGGAACACTGAAGCTTTATTT. The chain employs TRBV6-2 or TRBV6-3 and TRBJ1-1; no clear D. The CDR3 sequence is 15 residues long. Germline V gives CDR1 MNHEY, CDR2 SVGEGT.

A note on this clonotype: This may be a read error: a much more frequent sequence differs by one nucleotide. The genes are TRBV7-8 and TRBJ2-2; the D call may be TRBD1 or TRBD2 (5 bases each). This CDR3 has 15 amino acids. Germline loops: CDR1 SGHVS, CDR2 FQNEAQ. The CDR3 reads CASVPGGYHTGALFF. For the CDR3, the DNA is TGTGCCAGCGTTCCGGGTGGCTACCACACCGGGGCGCTGTTTTTT. The complete variable domain, with remaining parts taken from reference TRBV7-8 and TRBJ2-2, reads GAGVSQSPRYKVAKRGQDVALRCDPISGHVSLFWYQQALGQGPEFLTYFQNEAQLDKSGLPSDRFFAERPEGSVSTLKIQRTQQEDSAVYLCASVPGGYHTGALFFGEGSRLTVL.

This clonotype has just a few counts. V and J are TRBV7-9 and TRBJ1-6; 8 bases agree with TRBD1. J lost 8 bases, V lost 0 bases, and 6 bases had no gene match. This CDR3 spans 16 amino acids. Per germline, CDR1 SEHNR and CDR2 FQNEAQ (reference sequence). CDR3 residues: CASSLAGTGSYSPLHF. The CDR3 coding sequence is TGTGCCAGCAGCTTAGCGGGGACAGGATCGTATTCACCCCTCCACTTT.

With regard to this clonotype: This is likely a read error, given that the CDR3 carries no conserved phenylalanine or tryptophan at its end. The chain has TRBV10-3 and TRBJ1-2, with D uncertain. The CDR3 has 14 residues. The ends were cut back, 5 bases at V and 2 bases at J, with 12 bases in the middle. Germline V gene lookup returns CDR1 ENHRY and CDR2 SYGVKD. The CDR3 nucleotides are TGTGCCATCAGTATGCTGCCGGACAACTATGGCTACACCTTA. The encoded protein is CAISMLPDNYGYTL.

This CDR3 reads CASSEYKTGSSYNEQFF. The CDR3 nucleotides read TGTGCCAGCAGTGAATATAAAACCGGGAGCTCCTACAATGAGCAGTTCTTC. The rearrangement uses TRBV25-1 and TRBJ2-1; perhaps TRBD2 as D (6 bases). CDR1 MGHDK and CDR2 SYGVNS come from the germline V gene. The CDR3 length is 17 residues. Between the trimmed V and J ends, which lost 0 bases and 0 bases, there was a span of 12 bases.

The gene calls are TRBV6-1 and TRBJ1-3, with a weak D call TRBD1 (5 bases). This CDR3 is built from 15 residues. CDR1 is MNHNS and CDR2 is SASEGT in the germline V gene. The CDR3 here is CDTRRLTAIGNTIYF. The DNA of the CDR3 is TGTGACACCCGCCGCCTGACAGCTATAGGAAACACCATATATTTT.

At least ten counts were recorded for this clonotype. The rearrangement uses TRBV7-6 and TRBJ2-7, with 10 bases aligning to TRBD1. Germline CDR1 reads SGHVS; CDR2 reads FNYEAQ. Trimming cost V 5 bases and J 4 bases; bases outside gene matches: 5. The CDR3 is 14 residues long. The CDR3 DNA sequence: TGTGCCAGCAGCCATCGGGACAGGGGTTACGAGCAGTACTTC. It translates to CASSHRDRGYEQYF.

As regards this clonotype: A junction boundary mismatches the germline segment, possibly from a read error. This chain links TRBV4-3 with TRBJ2-1; the D call may be TRBD1 or TRBD2 (5 bases each). The CDR3 is 17 residues long. Germline lookup yields CDR1 LGHNA and CDR2 YSLEER. For the CDR3, the DNA is TGCGCCAGAAGCCAAGATCTCCAGGGAGTGGTTTACAATGAGCAGTTCTTC. This encodes CARSQDLQGVVYNEQFF.

A few counts support this clonotype. The J gene is TRBJ2-7, the V gene TRBV10-3, with D perhaps being TRBD1 or TRBD2 (5 bases each). Trimming removed 3 bases from V and 1 base from J, with 10 bases in between. CDR1 and CDR2 from the germline V gene are ENHRY and SYGVKD. The CDR3 has 14 amino acids. The CDR3, as DNA: TGTGCCATCAGTGACCTGGGACGGTCCTACGAGCAGTACTTC. Protein: CAISDLGRSYEQYF.

This chain joins TRBV25-1 and TRBJ1-1; D may be TRBD1 (5 bases). The CDR3 is 14 amino acids. V lost 6 bases, J lost 5 bases, and 16 bases lay in between. The germline V gene encodes CDR1 MGHDK and CDR2 SYGVNS. The CDR3 region is CASRIQGSGTEAFF. CDR3 DNA sequence: TGTGCCAGCAGAATCCAGGGTTCCGGGACTGAAGCTTTCTTT.

Remarks on this clonotype: This could be a read error, since a much larger clone is one nucleotide away. The chain employs TRBV7-8 and TRBJ1-4, with D possibly matching TRBD1 (6 bases). This CDR3 is built from 16 residues. The V gene lost 5 bases and the J gene lost 3 bases, with 16 bases spanning the gap. Germline values: CDR1 SGHVS, CDR2 FQNEAQ. This chain's CDR3 is CASSPLDRSPNEKLFF. CDR3 nucleotides: TGTGCCAGCAGCCCTCTCGACAGGTCCCCTAATGAAAAACTGTTTTTT.

This clonotype has more than one count but fewer than ten. The CDR3 nucleotides read TGCGCCAGCAGCTACACCGGGACTAGCGGGGGATACGAGCAGTACTTC. Its translation: CASSYTGTSGGYEQYF. The chain joins TRBV4-1 to TRBJ2-7; 14 bases fit TRBD2. CDR1 is MGHRA, CDR2 YSYEKL, per germline. Trimming cost V 5 bases and J 4 bases; bases outside gene matches: 7. The CDR3 has 16 amino acids.

This chain uses TRBV20-1 with TRBJ2-7, with D unclear. V lost 1 base and J lost 4, with 17 bases in between. CDR3 size: 15 residues. CDR1 is DFQATT and CDR2 is SNEGSKA in the germline V gene (reference sequence). The CDR3 region is CSARGRGKDRYEQYF. Here the CDR3 DNA reads TGCAGTGCTAGAGGTCGTGGTAAGGACCGTTACGAGCAGTACTTC.

This clonotype appeared a few times. The rearrangement uses TRBV11-2 and TRBJ2-1; 12 bases agree with TRBD1. The CDR3 totals 17 residues. The V gene end was trimmed by 1 base and the J gene end by 5 bases; junction bases not matched to a gene: 6. Germline assignment: CDR1 SGHAT and CDR2 FQNNGV. The CDR3 is CASSLGPGQGANNEQFF. The CDR3 nucleotides are TGTGCCAGCAGCTTAGGTCCGGGACAGGGGGCTAACAATGAGCAGTTCTTC.

The J gene is TRBJ1-3, the V gene TRBV7-9; D is uncertain. The CDR3 totals 17 residues. The V end was cut by 2 bases, the J end by 0 bases, with 14 bases between. The germline CDR1 and CDR2 sequences are SEHNR and FQNEAQ (reference sequence). The chain's CDR3 is CASSLLGRRNSGNTIYF. CDR3 DNA sequence: TGTGCCAGCAGCTTACTAGGACGGCGAAACTCTGGAAACACCATATATTTT.

This clonotype was seen many times. The CDR3 DNA sequence: TGTGCCAGCAGCAACACCCCAGATACGCAGTATTTT. This codes for CASSNTPDTQYF. V usage is TRBV7-6 and J usage is TRBJ2-3; no clear D. V was trimmed by 5 bases and J by 4 bases, leaving 7 bases between them. Germline V CDR1 and CDR2: SGHVS, FNYEAQ. CDR3 length equals 12 residues. Based on the CDR3 plus reference TRBV7-6 and TRBJ2-3, the full variable domain is GAGVSQSPRYKVTKRGQDVALRCDPISGHVSLYWYRQALGQGPEFLTYFNYEAQQDKSGLPNDRFSAERPEGSISTLTIQRTEQRDSAMYRCASSNTPDTQYFGPGTRLTVL.

This chain joins TRBV12-3 or TRBV12-4 and TRBJ1-2; TRBD1 might be the D (5 bases). The CDR3 contains 15 residues. Trimming took off 1 base at V and 6 bases at J, with 15 bases between the two ends. The DNA of the CDR3 is TGTGCCAGCAGTTTAGGGGCGGGGGAACACGATGGCTACACCTTC. Translating it yields CASSLGAGEHDGYTF.

This chain uses TRBV7-6 with TRBJ2-2, with D unresolved. V shed 5 bases and J shed 6 bases, with 13 bases lying between them. The germline V gene has CDR1 SGHVS and CDR2 FNYEAQ. The CDR3 contains 14 residues. CDR3 region: CASSTLSFSGELFF. The CDR3 nucleotides read TGTGCCAGCAGCACACTTAGTTTTTCCGGGGAGCTGTTTTTT.

This clonotype was seen a handful of times. The rearrangement joins TRBV7-9 to TRBJ2-2; 8 nucleotides agree with TRBD1. The ends lost 2 bases at V and 5 bases at J; junction bases unmatched: 7. The CDR3 extends over 16 amino acids. From germline, CDR1 is SEHNR and CDR2 FQNEAQ (reference sequence). This chain's CDR3 is CASSLRPGGGTGELFF. CDR3 DNA sequence: TGTGCCAGCAGCTTACGGCCAGGGGGCGGAACCGGGGAGCTGTTTTTT.

The V call is TRBV20-1, the J call TRBJ2-1; D is unclear. This CDR3 comprises 14 residues. The V end lost 6 bases, the J end lost 0 bases, and 12 bases lay between the germline ends. The germline CDR1 and CDR2 sequences are DFQATT and SNEGSKA (reference sequence). CDR3 coding DNA: TGCAGTGCCATAGGGCTAAGCTCCTACAATGAGCAGTTCTTC. Protein: CSAIGLSSYNEQFF.

This chain joins TRBV7-9 and TRBJ2-3; tentative D call: TRBD2 (6 bases). V was pared by 4 bases and J by 1 base, with 12 bases between. This CDR3 region has 15 residues. Germline-derived CDR1 and CDR2 are SEHNR and FQNEAQ (reference sequence). CDR3 residues: CASSSDYSCTDTQYF. The CDR3 DNA is TGTGCCAGCAGCTCGGACTACTCTTGCACAGATACGCAGTATTTT. Together with reference TRBV7-9 and TRBJ2-3, the CDR3 gives the full variable domain: DTGVSQNPRHKITKRGQNVTFRCDPISEHNRLYWYRQTLGQGPEFLTYFQNEAQLEKSRLLSDRFSAERPKGSFSTLEIQRTEQGDSAMYLCASSSDYSCTDTQYFGPGTRLTVL.

This clonotype was observed a few times. V usage is TRBV7-8 and J usage is TRBJ1-4; D gene ambiguous. Germline V gene data show CDR1 as SGHVS and CDR2 as FQNEAQ. V lost 5 bases and J 5 bases, leaving 9 bases between the germline ends. The CDR3 is 13 amino acids. CDR3 in DNA: TGTGCCAGCAGCCCCGGAAGAAATGAAAAACTGTTTTTT. Its translation: CASSPGRNEKLFF.

V and J are TRBV19 and TRBJ1-6; D is undetermined. V was clipped by 5 bases and J by 1 base, with 9 bases between them. The CDR3 is 15 residues long. Germline V gene lookup returns CDR1 LNHDA and CDR2 SQIVND (reference sequence). CDR3 residues: CASSPGESYNSPLHF. DNA for the CDR3: TGTGCCAGTAGTCCGGGTGAATCCTATAATTCACCCCTCCACTTT.